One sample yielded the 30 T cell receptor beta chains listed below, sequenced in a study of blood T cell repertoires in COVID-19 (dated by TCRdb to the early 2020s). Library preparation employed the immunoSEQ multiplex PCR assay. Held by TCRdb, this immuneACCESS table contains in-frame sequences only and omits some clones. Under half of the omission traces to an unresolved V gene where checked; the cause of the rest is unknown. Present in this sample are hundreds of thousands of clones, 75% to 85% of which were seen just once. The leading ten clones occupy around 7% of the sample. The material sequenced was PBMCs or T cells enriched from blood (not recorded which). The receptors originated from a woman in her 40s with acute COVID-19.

In nucleotides, the CDR3 is TGTGCCAGCAGTTTATTTGGGGCCTTGGGGACTGAAGCTTTCTTT. Translation gives CASSLFGALGTEAFF. The chain recombines TRBV28 with TRBJ1-1, with TRBD1 as a possible D gene (5 bases). This CDR3 comprises 15 residues. The germline CDR1 and CDR2 sequences are MDHEN and SYDVKM. V lost 1 base, J lost 5 bases, and 14 bases lay in between.

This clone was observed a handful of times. Here the CDR3 reads CASSPGVGQGFTGELFF. For the CDR3, the DNA is TGCGCCAGCAGCCCTGGGGTGGGACAGGGATTCACCGGGGAGCTGTTTTTT. This chain joins TRBV5-1 and TRBJ2-2; 9 bases fit TRBD1. Per the germline V gene, CDR1 is SGHRS and CDR2 is YFSETQ. J was trimmed by 4 bases and V by 4 bases; bases with no gene match: 11. This CDR3 contains 17 residues.

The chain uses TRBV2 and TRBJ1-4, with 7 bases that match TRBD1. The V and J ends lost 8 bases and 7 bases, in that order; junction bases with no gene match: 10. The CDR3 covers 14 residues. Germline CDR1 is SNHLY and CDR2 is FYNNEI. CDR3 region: CASYPGTAVEKLFF. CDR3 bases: TGTGCCAGCTATCCCGGGACAGCGGTTGAAAAACTGTTTTTT.

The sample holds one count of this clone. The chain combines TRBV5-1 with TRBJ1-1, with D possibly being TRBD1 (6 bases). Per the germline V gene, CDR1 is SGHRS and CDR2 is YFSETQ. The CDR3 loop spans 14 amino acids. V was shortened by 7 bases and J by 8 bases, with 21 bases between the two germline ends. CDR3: CASWGSTGMREAFF. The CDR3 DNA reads TGCGCCAGCTGGGGCTCGACAGGAATGCGAGAAGCTTTCTTT. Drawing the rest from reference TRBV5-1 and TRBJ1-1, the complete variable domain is KAGVTQTPRYLIKTRGQQVTLSCSPISGHRSVSWYQQTPGQGLQFLFEYFSETQRNKGNFPGRFSGRQFSNSRSEMNVSTLELGDSALYLCASWGSTGMREAFFGQGTRLTVV.

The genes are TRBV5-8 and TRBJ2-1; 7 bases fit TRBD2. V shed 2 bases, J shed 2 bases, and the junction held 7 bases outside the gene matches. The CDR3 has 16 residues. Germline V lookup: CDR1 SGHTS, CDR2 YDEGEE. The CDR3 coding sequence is TGTGCCAGCAGCTTAGGGACTACACTCACCTACAATGAGCAGTTCTTC. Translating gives CASSLGTTLTYNEQFF. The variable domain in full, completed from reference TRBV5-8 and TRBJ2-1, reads EAGVTQSPTHLIKTRGQQATLRCSPISGHTSVYWYQQALGLGLQFLLWYDEGEERNRGNFPPRFSGRQFPNYSSELNVNALELEDSALYLCASSLGTTLTYNEQFFGPGTRLTVL.

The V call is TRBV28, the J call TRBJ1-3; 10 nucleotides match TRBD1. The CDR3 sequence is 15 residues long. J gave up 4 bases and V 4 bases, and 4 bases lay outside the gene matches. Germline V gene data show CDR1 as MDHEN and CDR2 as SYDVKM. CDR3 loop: CASSSDRGYGNTIYF. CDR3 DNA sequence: TGTGCCAGCAGTTCGGACAGGGGGTACGGAAACACCATATATTTT.

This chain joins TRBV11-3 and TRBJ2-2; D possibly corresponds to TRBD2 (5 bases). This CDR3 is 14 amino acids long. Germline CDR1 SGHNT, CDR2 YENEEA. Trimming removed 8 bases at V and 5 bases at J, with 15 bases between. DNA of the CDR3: TGTGCCAGCTCCCCCGGAGAGGGTACCGGGGAGCTGTTTTTT. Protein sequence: CASSPGEGTGELFF. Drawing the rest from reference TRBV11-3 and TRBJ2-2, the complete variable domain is EAGVVQSPRYKIIEKKQPVAFWCNPISGHNTLYWYLQNLGQGPELLIRYENEEAVDDSQLPKDRFSAERLKGVDSTLKIQPAELGDSAVYLCASSPGEGTGELFFGEGSRLTVL.

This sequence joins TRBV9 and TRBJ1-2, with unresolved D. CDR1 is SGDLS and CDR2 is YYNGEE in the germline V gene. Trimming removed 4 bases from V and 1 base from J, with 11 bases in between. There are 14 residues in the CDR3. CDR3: CASSPSDYNYGYTF. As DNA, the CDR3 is TGTGCCAGCAGCCCCTCGGACTATAACTATGGCTACACCTTC.

CDR3 in amino acids: CASSYAGTGGLTNTGELFF. The CDR3 DNA follows: TGTGCCAGCAGTTACGCCGGGACAGGGGGCCTAACTAACACCGGGGAGCTGTTTTTT. The rearrangement joins TRBV6-2 or TRBV6-3 to TRBJ2-2; the match to TRBD1 covers 12 bases. J lost 2 bases, V lost 2 bases, and 9 bases had no gene match. The CDR3 consists of 19 residues. CDR1 MNHEY and CDR2 SVGEGT come from the germline V gene.

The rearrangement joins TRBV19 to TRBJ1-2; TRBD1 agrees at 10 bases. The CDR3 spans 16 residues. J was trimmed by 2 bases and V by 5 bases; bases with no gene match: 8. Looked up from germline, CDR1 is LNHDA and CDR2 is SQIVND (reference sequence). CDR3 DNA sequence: TGTGCCAGTAGTGACGCCGGGACAGGGGCAAACTATGGCTACACCTTC. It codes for CASSDAGTGANYGYTF.

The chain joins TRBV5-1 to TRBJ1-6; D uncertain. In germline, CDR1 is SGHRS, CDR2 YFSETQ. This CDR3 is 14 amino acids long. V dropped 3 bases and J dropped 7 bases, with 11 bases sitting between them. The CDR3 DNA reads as TGCGCCAGCAGCTCCGGACTCATGAATTCACCCCTCCACTTT. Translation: CASSSGLMNSPLHF.

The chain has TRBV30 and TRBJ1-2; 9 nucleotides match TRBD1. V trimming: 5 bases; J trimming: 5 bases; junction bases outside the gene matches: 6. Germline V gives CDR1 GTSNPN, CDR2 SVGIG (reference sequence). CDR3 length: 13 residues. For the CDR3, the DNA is TGTGCCTGGGGGCGGGACAGGGTTTATGGCTACACCTTC. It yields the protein CAWGRDRVYGYTF.

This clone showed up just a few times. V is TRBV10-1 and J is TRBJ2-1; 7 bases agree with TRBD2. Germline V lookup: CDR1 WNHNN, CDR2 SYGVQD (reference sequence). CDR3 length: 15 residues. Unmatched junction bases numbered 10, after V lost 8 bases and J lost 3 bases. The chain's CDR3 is CASPGYGRFYNEQFF. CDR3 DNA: TGCGCCAGCCCGGGCTACGGGAGGTTCTACAATGAGCAGTTCTTC.

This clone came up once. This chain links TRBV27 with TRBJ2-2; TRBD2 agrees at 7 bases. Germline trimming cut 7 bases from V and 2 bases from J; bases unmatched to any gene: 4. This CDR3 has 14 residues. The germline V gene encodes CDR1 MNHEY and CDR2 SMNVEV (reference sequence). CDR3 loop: CASTLAVNTGELFF. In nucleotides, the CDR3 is TGTGCCAGCACCCTAGCGGTTAACACCGGGGAGCTGTTTTTT.

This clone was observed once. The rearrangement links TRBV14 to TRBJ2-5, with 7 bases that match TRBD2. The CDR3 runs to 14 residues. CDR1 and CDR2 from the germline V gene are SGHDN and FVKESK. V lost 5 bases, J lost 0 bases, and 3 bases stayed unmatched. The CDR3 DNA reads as TGTGCCAGCAGCGTAGCGGGTAACCAAGAGACCCAGTACTTC. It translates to CASSVAGNQETQYF.

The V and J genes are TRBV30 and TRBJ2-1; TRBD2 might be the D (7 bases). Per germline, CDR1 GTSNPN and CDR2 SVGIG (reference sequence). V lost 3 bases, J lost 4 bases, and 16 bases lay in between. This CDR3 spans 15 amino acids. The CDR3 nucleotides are TGTGCCTGGAGGTTCCGGGGGGCCCAATACAATGAGCAGTTCTTC. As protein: CAWRFRGAQYNEQFF.

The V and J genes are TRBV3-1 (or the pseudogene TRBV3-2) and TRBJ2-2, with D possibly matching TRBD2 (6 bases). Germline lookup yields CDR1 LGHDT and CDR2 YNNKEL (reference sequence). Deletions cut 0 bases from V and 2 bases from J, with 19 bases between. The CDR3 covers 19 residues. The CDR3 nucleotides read TGTGCCAGCAGCCAAGATATCCGCTCCGGGACTGAAAACACCGGGGAGCTGTTTTTT. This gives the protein CASSQDIRSGTENTGELFF.

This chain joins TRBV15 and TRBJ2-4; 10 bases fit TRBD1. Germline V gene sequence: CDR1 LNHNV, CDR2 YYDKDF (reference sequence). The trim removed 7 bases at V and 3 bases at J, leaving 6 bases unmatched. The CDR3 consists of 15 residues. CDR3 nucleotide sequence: TGTGCCACCAAACCGGGACAGGGGAACAAAAACATTCAGTACTTC. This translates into CATKPGQGNKNIQYF.

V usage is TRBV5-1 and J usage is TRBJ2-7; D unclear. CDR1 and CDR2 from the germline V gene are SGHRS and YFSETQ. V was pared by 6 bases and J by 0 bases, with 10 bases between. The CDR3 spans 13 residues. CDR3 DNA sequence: TGCGCCAGCACCGACACAAACTCCTACGAGCAGTACTTC. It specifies CASTDTNSYEQYF.

CDR3 DNA sequence: TGTGCCAGCAGCCAAATAGGACAGGGAAGTTATGGCTACACCTTC. Residues: CASSQIGQGSYGYTF. V is TRBV3-1 (or the pseudogene TRBV3-2) and J is TRBJ1-2; 8 nucleotides line up with TRBD1. Losses at the gene ends were 2 bases for V and 5 bases for J; bases not matched to a gene: 7. This CDR3 contains 15 residues. In germline, CDR1 is LGHDT, CDR2 YNNKEL (reference sequence).

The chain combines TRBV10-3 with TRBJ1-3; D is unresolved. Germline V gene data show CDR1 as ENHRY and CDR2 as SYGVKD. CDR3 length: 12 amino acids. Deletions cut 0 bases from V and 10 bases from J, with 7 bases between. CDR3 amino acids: CAISESYVTIYF. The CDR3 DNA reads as TGTGCCATCAGTGAGTCTTATGTGACCATATATTTT.

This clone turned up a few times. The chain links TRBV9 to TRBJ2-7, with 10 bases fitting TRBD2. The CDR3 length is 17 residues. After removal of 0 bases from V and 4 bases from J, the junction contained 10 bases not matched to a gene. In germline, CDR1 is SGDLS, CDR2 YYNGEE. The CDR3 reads CASSVADRGLAIYEQYF. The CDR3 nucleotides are TGTGCCAGCAGCGTAGCTGATCGGGGACTAGCGATTTACGAGCAGTACTTC.

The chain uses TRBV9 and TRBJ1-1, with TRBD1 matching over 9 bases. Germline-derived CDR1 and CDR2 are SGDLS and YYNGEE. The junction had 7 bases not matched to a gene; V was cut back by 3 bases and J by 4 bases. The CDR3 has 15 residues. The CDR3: CASSARTGVSTEAFF. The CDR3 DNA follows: TGTGCCAGCAGCGCCCGGACAGGGGTGAGCACTGAAGCTTTCTTT.

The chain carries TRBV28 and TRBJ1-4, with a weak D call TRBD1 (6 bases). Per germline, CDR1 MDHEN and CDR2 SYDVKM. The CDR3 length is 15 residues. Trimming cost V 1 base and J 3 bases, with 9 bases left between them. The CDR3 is CASSLFRGANEKLFF. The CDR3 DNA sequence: TGTGCCAGCAGTTTATTCAGGGGAGCTAATGAAAAACTGTTTTTT.

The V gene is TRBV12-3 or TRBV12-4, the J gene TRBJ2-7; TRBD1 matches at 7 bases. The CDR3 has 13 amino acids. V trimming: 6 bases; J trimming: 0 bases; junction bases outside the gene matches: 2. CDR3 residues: CASRRQGSYEQYF. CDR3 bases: TGTGCCAGCAGACGACAGGGCTCCTACGAGCAGTACTTC.

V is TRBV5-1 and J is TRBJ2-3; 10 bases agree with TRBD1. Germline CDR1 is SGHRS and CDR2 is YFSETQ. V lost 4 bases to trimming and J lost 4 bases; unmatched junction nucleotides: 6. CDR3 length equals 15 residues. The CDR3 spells CASSMGQGNSDTQYF. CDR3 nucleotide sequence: TGCGCCAGCAGCATGGGACAGGGGAATTCAGATACGCAGTATTTT.

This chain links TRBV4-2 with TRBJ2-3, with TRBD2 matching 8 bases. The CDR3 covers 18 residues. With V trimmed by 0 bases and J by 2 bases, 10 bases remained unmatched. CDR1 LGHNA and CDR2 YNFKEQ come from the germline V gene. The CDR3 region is CASSQDFRRGVFTDTQYF. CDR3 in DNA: TGTGCCAGCAGCCAAGATTTCCGGCGGGGGGTTTTCACAGATACGCAGTATTTT.

CDR3 DNA sequence: TGCGCCAGCAGCCCCCCGCCCAGGTTTGAAATGGTTAAGACCCAGTACTTC. It encodes CASSPPPRFEMVKTQYF. The chain is built from TRBV5-1 and TRBJ2-5; D not resolved. The germline gives CDR1 SGHRS, CDR2 YFSETQ. Trimming took off 4 bases at V and 6 bases at J, with 25 bases between the two ends. The CDR3 spans 17 residues.

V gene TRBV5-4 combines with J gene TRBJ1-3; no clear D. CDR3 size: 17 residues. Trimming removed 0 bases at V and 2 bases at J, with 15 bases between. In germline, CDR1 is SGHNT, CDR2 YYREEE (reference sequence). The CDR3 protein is CASSLGGGMRPGNTIYF. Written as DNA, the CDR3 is TGTGCCAGCAGCTTGGGTGGAGGGATGCGCCCTGGAAACACCATATATTTT.

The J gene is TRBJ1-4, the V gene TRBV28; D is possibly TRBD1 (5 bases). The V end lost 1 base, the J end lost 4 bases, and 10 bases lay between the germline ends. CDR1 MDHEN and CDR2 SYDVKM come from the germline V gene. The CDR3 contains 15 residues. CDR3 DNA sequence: TGTGCCAGCAGTTTATTCGCGGGGGGTAATGAAAAACTGTTTTTT. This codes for CASSLFAGGNEKLFF.